This entry features one TCR beta chain sequence. As yet, its antigen is unknown. This entry comes from a study of shared clonotypes between healthy human individuals. The method was immunoSEQ multiplex PCR; TCRdb's version includes in-frame clones alone and lacks a portion of them. Among approximately 2.1 million clones, 90% to 95% were seen once, and the ten largest hold 0.39%. Notes on the study in general: It was anticipated that sequencing depth would influence how many clonotypes donors shared. Memory subsets had estimated richness that was generally smaller than that of naive subsets. Some clonotypes were shared by all four sorted-subset donors, while others were not shared. The non-shared ones had lower generation probabilities than the shared ones. Between a few donors, naive CD4 clonotypes were shared at a level of about 5%.

Germline V gene sequence: CDR1 PRHDT, CDR2 FYEKMQ (reference sequence). The trim removed 5 bases at V and 2 bases at J, leaving 10 bases unmatched. The CDR3 covers 16 residues. The receptor comes from a young man in good health. Some clones in this sample may be carry-over from other donors' samples. The chain uses TRBV13 and TRBJ2-5; 8 bases are a match to TRBD2. What was sequenced was naive CD4+ T cells from PBMCs. As to subset: CD45RA+ positively selected. CDR3 sequence (DNA): TGTGCCAGCAGCCAATCATATGGGACTAGACAAGAGACCCAGTACTTC. Its translation is CASSQSYGTRQETQYF.